This TCR beta chain was retrieved from a study of blood T cell repertoires in COVID-19. About the research overall: Acute-phase and convalescent COVID-19 samples originated in the United States, Italy and Spain. The cDNA or gDNA used as material had been derived from T cells, B-cell-depleted T cells, or PBMCs.

Authors' analysis steps: For nucleated cells, counts were estimated from reference gene primer amplification. Sequenced by immunoSEQ multiplex PCR; TCRdb stores in-frame clones only, minus some. The DNA gave D and trimming, while V, J and clone size come from that table. The sample includes 150,000 to 200,000 clones, 60% to 85% seen only once; the top ten take roughly 17%. Concerning this clone itself: Other DNA sequences from this sample encode an identical CDR3 as well.

This CDR3 region has 12 residues. The ends were cut back, 6 bases at V and 4 bases at J, with 7 bases in the middle. Germline V gene lookup returns CDR1 MNHNY and CDR2 SVGAGI (reference sequence). Source material: peripheral blood. The clonotype was recovered from a man aged 55-75 years with active or convalescent COVID-19. This chain links TRBV6-6 with TRBJ1-5; no clear D. The CDR3 coding sequence is TGTGCCAGCAGAGGCGGAAATCAGCCCCAGCATTTT. Translating gives CASRGGNQPQHF.